One and the same sample provided the 21 T cell receptor beta chains below, sequenced in a study of Ad26.COV2.S vaccination and SARS-CoV-2 variants. Repertoires were generated with immunoSEQ multiplex PCR, while TCRdb's copy carries only in-frame clones and drops some. The sample holds around 400,000 clones, approximately 90% seen once. Described treatment: over 15 received Ad26.COV2.S at low or high dose, single or two shots; 5 received placebo; per-sample allocation not given. Day 63 after the first injection of vaccine or placebo was the sampling time. The source was peripheral blood, collected in a trial of Ad26.COV2.S vaccine versus placebo. All receptors derive from a person between 18 and 60 years old who received the Ad26.COV2.S COVID-19 vaccine or a placebo.

The chain joins TRBV2 to TRBJ2-1; 14 positions match TRBD2. CDR1 and CDR2 (germline): SNHLY, FYNNEI. CDR3 size: 15 residues. Trimming cost V 5 bases and J 9 bases; bases outside gene matches: 6. CDR3: CASSKGLAGVVEQFF. CDR3 DNA: TGTGCCAGCAGTAAGGGACTAGCGGGAGTGGTTGAGCAGTTCTTC.

This clone was detected only once. The chain combines TRBV15 with TRBJ1-1; TRBD1 agrees at 8 bases. The J segment lost 5 bases and the V segment lost 1 base, leaving 3 bases of the junction unmatched. There are 14 residues in the CDR3. Per the germline V gene, CDR1 is LNHNV and CDR2 is YYDKDF (reference sequence). DNA of the CDR3: TGTGCCACCAGCAGAGCACAGGGGGGGACTGAAGCTTTCTTT. It specifies CATSRAQGGTEAFF.

The chain carries TRBV28 and TRBJ2-6, with D perhaps TRBD2 (5 bases). This CDR3 contains 18 residues. Per germline, CDR1 MDHEN and CDR2 SYDVKM. V was cut by 10 bases and J by 4 bases, with 26 bases left in between. In DNA form, the CDR3 reads TGTGCCACAAGTCTGAACACAGAGGGCGCATCCGGGGCCAACGTCCTGACTTTC. Its protein is CATSLNTEGASGANVLTF.

The CDR3 DNA sequence: TGCAGCGTCCCGACAGTGGGGAACTATGGCTACACCTTC. Translated, it gives CSVPTVGNYGYTF. The chain recombines TRBV29-1 with TRBJ1-2; D is possibly TRBD1 (5 bases). This CDR3 has 13 amino acids. Between the trimmed V and J ends, which lost 6 bases and 2 bases, there was a span of 13 bases. Germline V gene lookup returns CDR1 SQVTM and CDR2 ANQGSEA. The whole variable domain, filled in from reference TRBV29-1 and TRBJ1-2, reads SAVISQKPSRDICQRGTSLTIQCQVDSQVTMMFWYRQQPGQSLTLIATANQGSEATYESGFVIDKFPISRPNLTFSTLTVSNMSPEDSSIYLCSVPTVGNYGYTFGSGTRLTVV.

V usage is TRBV6-1 and J usage is TRBJ2-3; D may be TRBD2 (6 bases). Germline V gene data show CDR1 as MNHNS and CDR2 as SASEGT. This CDR3 is built from 17 residues. Trimming removed 0 bases from V and 4 bases from J, with 17 bases in between. This CDR3 is CASSEALGTGGADTQYF. CDR3 coding DNA: TGTGCCAGCAGTGAAGCCCTAGGGACCGGGGGAGCAGATACGCAGTATTTT.

V usage is TRBV3-1 (or the pseudogene TRBV3-2) and J usage is TRBJ2-1; maybe TRBD1 (6 bases). The germline V and J ends were trimmed by 4 bases and 0 bases, with 10 bases remaining between them. The V gene's germline CDR1 is LGHDT and CDR2 YNNKEL (reference sequence). The CDR3 is 15 amino acids. CDR3 in amino acids: CASSPDRSSYNEQFF. The CDR3 nucleotides are TGTGCCAGCAGCCCTGACAGGAGCTCCTACAATGAGCAGTTCTTC.

The chain joins TRBV12-3 or TRBV12-4 to TRBJ1-2; D remains ambiguous. The CDR3 sequence is 12 residues long. Between the trimmed V and J ends, which lost 6 bases and 4 bases, there was a span of 9 bases. The CDR3: CASSAELYGYTF. The CDR3 bases are TGTGCCAGCAGCGCTGAACTCTATGGCTACACCTTC.

This clone has just one count. This chain links TRBV28 with TRBJ2-5; D ambiguous. Between the trimmed V and J ends, which lost 6 bases and 4 bases, there was a span of 12 bases. CDR1 is MDHEN, CDR2 SYDVKM, per germline. This CDR3 contains 13 residues. The DNA of the CDR3 is TGTGCCAGCAGCCCCCGGACCGGAGAGACCCAGTACTTC. Its protein is CASSPRTGETQYF.

The V and J genes are TRBV3-1 (or the pseudogene TRBV3-2) and TRBJ2-5; TRBD1 matches at 12 bases. The CDR3 consists of 15 residues. Germline V gives CDR1 LGHDT, CDR2 YNNKEL (reference sequence). V trimming: 4 bases; J trimming: 6 bases; junction bases outside the gene matches: 6. In DNA form, the CDR3 reads TGTGCCAGCAGCCCTGGGACAGGGGGCACGCAGACCCAGTACTTC. Translation: CASSPGTGGTQTQYF.

The chain employs TRBV12-5 and TRBJ1-1; D not resolved. Germline assignment: CDR1 LGHNT and CDR2 FRNRAP. The V end was cut by 8 bases, the J end by 2 bases, with 9 bases between. The CDR3 is made up of 12 amino acids. The CDR3 region has the DNA TGTGCTAGTTCGATGGGAAACACTGAAGCTTTCTTT. It yields the protein CASSMGNTEAFF.

The chain employs TRBV12-3 or TRBV12-4 and TRBJ1-2, with 9 positions matching TRBD1. This CDR3 has 13 residues. V lost 6 bases to trimming and J lost 6 bases; unmatched junction nucleotides: 5. In DNA form, the CDR3 reads TGTGCCAGCAGGGAGACAGGGGGGGATGGCTACACCTTC. Protein product: CASRETGGDGYTF.

V gene TRBV4-1 combines with J gene TRBJ2-1; 10 bases match TRBD2. The V segment lost 1 base and the J segment 5 bases; nucleotides outside the gene matches: 5. Germline CDR1 reads MGHRA; CDR2 reads YSYEKL. The CDR3 is made up of 16 amino acids. CDR3 DNA sequence: TGCGCCAGCAGCCAAGTAAGGACTAGCGGACACAATGAGCAGTTCTTC. Translated: CASSQVRTSGHNEQFF.

In the case of this clone: Distinct nucleotide sequences in the sample also encode this CDR3. The genes are TRBV2 and TRBJ2-2; D ambiguous. Germline V gene lookup returns CDR1 SNHLY and CDR2 FYNNEI. CDR3 length equals 15 residues. Trimming cost V 2 bases and J 0 bases, with 7 bases left between them. CDR3 in amino acids: CASSEKNPNTGELFF. The DNA of the CDR3 is TGTGCCAGCAGTGAAAAGAATCCGAACACCGGGGAGCTGTTTTTT.

This clone is a singleton in its sample. The chain joins TRBV24-1 to TRBJ2-5; D tentatively reads TRBD1 or TRBD2 (5 bases each). The V gene's germline CDR1 is KGHDR and CDR2 SFDVKD. V gave up 2 bases and J gave up 4 bases, with 7 bases separating them. The CDR3 sequence is 13 residues long. The CDR3 coding sequence is TGTGCCACCAGTGATTGGGACGGAGAGACCCAGTACTTC. Translating gives CATSDWDGETQYF.

The chain links TRBV6-5 to TRBJ2-3, with TRBD1 matching over 7 bases. Germline V gene lookup returns CDR1 MNHEY and CDR2 SVGAGI. This CDR3 is built from 15 residues. The V gene end was trimmed by 6 bases and the J gene end by 0 bases; junction bases not matched to a gene: 6. The CDR3 nucleotides are TGTGCCAGCAGATCGGGACAGCTGAGCACAGATACGCAGTATTTT. It encodes CASRSGQLSTDTQYF.

The rearrangement joins TRBV7-7 to TRBJ1-1; TRBD1 might be the D (5 bases). V lost 2 bases, J lost 5 bases, and 9 bases lay in between. The CDR3 is 13 residues long. The germline CDR1 and CDR2 sequences are SSHAT and FNYEAQ (reference sequence). For the CDR3, the DNA is TGTGCCAGCAGCTTAACCCAGGGAACTGAAGCTTTCTTT. Translation gives CASSLTQGTEAFF.

This clone came up once. The chain couples TRBV29-1 to TRBJ2-7; the match to TRBD2 covers 8 bases. In germline, CDR1 is SQVTM, CDR2 ANQGSEA. The V and J ends lost 7 bases and 8 bases, in that order; junction bases with no gene match: 7. The CDR3 loop spans 11 amino acids. The CDR3 DNA follows: TGCAGCGCTGGACTAGCTGGCAAGCAGTACTTC. This sequence encodes CSAGLAGKQYF.

The chain employs TRBV11-2 and TRBJ2-6, with unresolved D. Germline V lookup: CDR1 SGHAT, CDR2 FQNNGV. V dropped 5 bases and J dropped 0 bases, with 8 bases sitting between them. This CDR3 has 15 amino acids. The CDR3 sequence: CASSQTTSGANVLTF. CDR3 nucleotides: TGTGCCAGCAGCCAAACAACCTCTGGGGCCAACGTCCTGACTTTC.

A few counts support this clone. The chain combines TRBV9 with TRBJ2-7, with 8 bases aligning to TRBD1. V gave up 0 bases and J gave up 4 bases; unmatched junction bases: 6. Germline CDR1 and CDR2: SGDLS and YYNGEE. The CDR3 sequence is 15 residues long. The CDR3: CASSVGRDRSYEQYF. CDR3 bases: TGTGCCAGCAGCGTAGGTCGGGACAGGTCATACGAGCAGTACTTC.

The chain joins TRBV5-1 to TRBJ2-7, with unresolved D. In germline, CDR1 is SGHRS, CDR2 YFSETQ. The CDR3 length is 13 residues. V shed 3 bases and J shed 0 bases, with 7 bases lying between them. CDR3 DNA: TGCGCCAGCAGCTCTAAACCCTCCTACGAGCAGTACTTC. It codes for CASSSKPSYEQYF.

V usage is TRBV13 and J usage is TRBJ2-7; D gene unclear. The germline gives CDR1 PRHDT, CDR2 FYEKMQ (reference sequence). V was pared by 5 bases and J by 0 bases, with 8 bases between. The CDR3 sequence is 13 residues long. The CDR3 reads CASSPTPSYEQYF. CDR3 bases: TGTGCCAGCAGCCCGACCCCCTCCTACGAGCAGTACTTC.